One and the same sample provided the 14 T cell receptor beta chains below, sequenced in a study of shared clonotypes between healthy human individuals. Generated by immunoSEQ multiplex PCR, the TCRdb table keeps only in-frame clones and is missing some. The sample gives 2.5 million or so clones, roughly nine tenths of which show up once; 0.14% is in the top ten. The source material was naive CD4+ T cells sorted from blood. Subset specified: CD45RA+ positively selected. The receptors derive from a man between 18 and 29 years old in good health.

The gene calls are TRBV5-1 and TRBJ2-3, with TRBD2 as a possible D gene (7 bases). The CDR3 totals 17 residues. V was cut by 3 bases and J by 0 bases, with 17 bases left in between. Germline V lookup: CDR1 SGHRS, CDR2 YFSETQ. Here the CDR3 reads CASSSVRGLTSTDTQYF. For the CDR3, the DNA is TGCGCCAGCAGCTCGGTCAGGGGACTAACTAGCACAGATACGCAGTATTTT.

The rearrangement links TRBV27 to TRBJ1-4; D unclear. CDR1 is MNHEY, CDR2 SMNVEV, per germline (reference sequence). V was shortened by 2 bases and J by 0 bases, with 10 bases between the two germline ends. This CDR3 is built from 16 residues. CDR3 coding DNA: TGTGCCAGCAGTTTACGCGGATTTGCAACTAATGAAAAACTGTTTTTT. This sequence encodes CASSLRGFATNEKLFF.

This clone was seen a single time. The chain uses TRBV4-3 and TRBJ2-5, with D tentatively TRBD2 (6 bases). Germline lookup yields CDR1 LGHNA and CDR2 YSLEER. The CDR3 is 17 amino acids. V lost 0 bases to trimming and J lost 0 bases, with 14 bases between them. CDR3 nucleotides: TGCGCCAGCAGCCAAGATAGGAGGGGCCCGTACCAAGAGACCCAGTACTTC. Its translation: CASSQDRRGPYQETQYF.

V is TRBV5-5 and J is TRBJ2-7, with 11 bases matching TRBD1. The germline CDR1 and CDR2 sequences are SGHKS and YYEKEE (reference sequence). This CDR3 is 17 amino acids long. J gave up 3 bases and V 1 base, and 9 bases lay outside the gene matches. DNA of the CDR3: TGTGCCAGCAGCTTGTTGGGCGGGACAGGGGGTATCTACGAGCAGTACTTC. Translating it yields CASSLLGGTGGIYEQYF.

Written as DNA, the CDR3 is TGTGCCAGCAGTTTACGGGGCCCAAGCTCCTATAATTCACCCCTCCACTTT. It translates to CASSLRGPSSYNSPLHF. The rearrangement uses TRBV27 and TRBJ1-6, with TRBD1 as a possible D gene (5 bases). V lost 2 bases, J lost 0 bases, and 11 bases lay in between. The CDR3 spans 17 residues. Germline CDR1 and CDR2: MNHEY and SMNVEV (reference sequence).

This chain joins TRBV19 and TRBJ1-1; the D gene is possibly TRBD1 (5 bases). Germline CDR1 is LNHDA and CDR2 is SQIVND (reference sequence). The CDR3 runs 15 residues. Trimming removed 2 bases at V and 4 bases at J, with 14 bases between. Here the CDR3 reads CASSITPGPSTEAFF. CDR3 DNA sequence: TGTGCCAGTAGTATAACCCCAGGGCCAAGCACTGAAGCTTTCTTT.

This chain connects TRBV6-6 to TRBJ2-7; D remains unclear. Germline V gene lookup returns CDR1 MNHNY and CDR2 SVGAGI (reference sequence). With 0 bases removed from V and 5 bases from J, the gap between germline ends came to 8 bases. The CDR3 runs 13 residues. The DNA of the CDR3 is TGTGCCAGCAGTTACTCTGAAAGGGACGAGCAGTACTTC. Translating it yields CASSYSERDEQYF.

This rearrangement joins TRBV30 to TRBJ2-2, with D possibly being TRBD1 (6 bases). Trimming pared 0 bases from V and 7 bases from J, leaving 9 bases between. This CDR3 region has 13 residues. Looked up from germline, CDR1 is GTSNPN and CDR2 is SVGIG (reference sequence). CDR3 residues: CAWSVQGRGELFF. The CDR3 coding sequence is TGTGCCTGGAGTGTGCAGGGGCGCGGGGAGCTGTTTTTT.

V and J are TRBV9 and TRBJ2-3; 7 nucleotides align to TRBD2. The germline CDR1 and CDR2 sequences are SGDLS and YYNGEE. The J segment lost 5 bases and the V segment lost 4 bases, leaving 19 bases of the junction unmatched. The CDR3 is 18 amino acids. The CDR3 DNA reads TGTGCCAGCAGCCCCCGCGGGTTGGCGGGGGTTGGCATAGATACGCAGTATTTT. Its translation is CASSPRGLAGVGIDTQYF. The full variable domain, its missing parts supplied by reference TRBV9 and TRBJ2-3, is DSGVTQTPKHLITATGQRVTLRCSPRSGDLSVYWYQQSLDQGLQFLIQYYNGEERAKGNILERFSAQQFPDLHSELNLSSLELGDSALYFCASSPRGLAGVGIDTQYFGPGTRLTVL.

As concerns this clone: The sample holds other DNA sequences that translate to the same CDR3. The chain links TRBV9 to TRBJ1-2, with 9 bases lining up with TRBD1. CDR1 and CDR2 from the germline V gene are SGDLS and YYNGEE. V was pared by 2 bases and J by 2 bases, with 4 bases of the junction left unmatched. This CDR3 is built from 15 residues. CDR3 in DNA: TGTGCCAGCAGCGTTACCGGGACAGGGAACTATGGCTACACCTTC. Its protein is CASSVTGTGNYGYTF.

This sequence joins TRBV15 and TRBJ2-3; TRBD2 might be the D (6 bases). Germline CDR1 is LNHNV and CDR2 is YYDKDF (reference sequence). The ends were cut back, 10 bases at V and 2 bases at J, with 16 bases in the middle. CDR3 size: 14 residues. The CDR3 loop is CAIGLGGYTDTQYF. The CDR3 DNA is TGTGCCATCGGGCTTGGGGGGTACACAGATACGCAGTATTTT.

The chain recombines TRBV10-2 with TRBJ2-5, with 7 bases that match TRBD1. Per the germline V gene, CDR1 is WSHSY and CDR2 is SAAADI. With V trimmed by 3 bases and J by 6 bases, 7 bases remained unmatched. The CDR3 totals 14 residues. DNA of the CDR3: TGCGCCAGCAGTGACATACAGGGGCGGAAGACCCAGTACTTC. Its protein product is CASSDIQGRKTQYF.

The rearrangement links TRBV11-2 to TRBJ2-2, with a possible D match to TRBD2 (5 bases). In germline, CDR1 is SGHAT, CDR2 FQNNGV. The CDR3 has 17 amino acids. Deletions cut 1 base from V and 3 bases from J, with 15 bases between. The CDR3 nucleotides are TGTGCCAGCAGCTTAGGTTCGACGACTATTTACACCGGGGAGCTGTTTTTT. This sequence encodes CASSLGSTTIYTGELFF.

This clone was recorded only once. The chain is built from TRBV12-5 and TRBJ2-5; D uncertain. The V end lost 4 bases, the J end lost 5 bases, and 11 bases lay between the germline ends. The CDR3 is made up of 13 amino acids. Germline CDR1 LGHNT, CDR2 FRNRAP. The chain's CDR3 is CASGSPASETQYF. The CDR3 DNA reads TGTGCTAGTGGTTCCCCGGCTAGTGAGACCCAGTACTTC.